What follows are 23 T cell receptor beta chains derived from one specimen sequenced in a study of T cell responses to AZD1222 COVID-19 vaccine. The data were produced by immunoSEQ multiplex PCR, yet TCRdb's version contains in-frame clones alone and is incomplete. The sample shows 150,000 or so clones, over 90% of them seen only once. This sample comprised peripheral blood, obtained on day 0 of AZD1222 vaccination. The source is an adult in good health.

The chain recombines TRBV5-5 with TRBJ2-5; no clear D gene. Germline loops: CDR1 SGHKS, CDR2 YYEKEE (reference sequence). The CDR3 extends over 15 amino acids. V lost 0 bases and J lost 5, with 14 bases in between. This CDR3 reads CASSLADDNGETQYF. The CDR3 nucleotides read TGTGCCAGCAGCTTGGCCGATGACAATGGGGAGACCCAGTACTTC.

J is TRBJ1-4 and V is TRBV5-1; D is perhaps TRBD1 (6 bases). Germline loops: CDR1 SGHRS, CDR2 YFSETQ. CDR3 length: 17 residues. Trimming took off 2 bases at V and 5 bases at J, with 19 bases between the two ends. CDR3 coding DNA: TGCGCCAGCAGCTTTCTCTCGCAGACAGGAGGGAATGAAAAACTGTTTTTT. This encodes CASSFLSQTGGNEKLFF.

This chain joins TRBV12-5 and TRBJ1-1; D might be TRBD1 (6 bases). Between the trimmed V and J ends, which lost 1 base and 4 bases, there was a span of 16 bases. From germline, CDR1 is LGHNT and CDR2 FRNRAP. The CDR3 is made up of 16 amino acids. CDR3 sequence reads: CASGLDRDIWGTEAFF. For the CDR3, the DNA is TGTGCTAGTGGTTTGGACCGGGACATATGGGGCACTGAAGCTTTCTTT.

The rearrangement uses TRBV9 and TRBJ1-4; D is uncertain. V lost 1 base and J 6 bases, leaving 10 bases between the germline ends. The CDR3 sequence is 14 residues long. Germline lookup yields CDR1 SGDLS and CDR2 YYNGEE. CDR3 in DNA: TGTGCCAGCAGCGTACCCGGTCCCGATGAAAAACTGTTTTTT. Translation gives CASSVPGPDEKLFF.

The count of this clone is one. CDR3 amino acids: CASSITGGPPDTQYF. CDR3 in DNA: TGTGCCAGTAGTATCACGGGAGGGCCTCCAGATACGCAGTATTTT. The genes are TRBV19 and TRBJ2-3; TRBD2 matches 8 bases. Trimming took 3 bases from V and 4 from J; bases not matched to a gene: 6. CDR1 LNHDA and CDR2 SQIVND come from the germline V gene (reference sequence). CDR3 size: 15 residues.

The table lists this clone with a count of one. This chain joins TRBV15 and TRBJ2-1; D is ambiguous. CDR3 size: 16 residues. V was pared by 4 bases and J by 2 bases, with 15 bases between. Germline CDR1 and CDR2: LNHNV and YYDKDF (reference sequence). Written as DNA, the CDR3 is TGTGCCACCAGCACTCCCGGTGGCCTAACCTACAATGAGCAGTTCTTC. Translating it yields CATSTPGGLTYNEQFF.

This clone was counted a few times. The chain employs TRBV4-1 and TRBJ1-5; possible D gene TRBD1, 6 bases. The CDR3 is 16 residues long. V was clipped by 2 bases and J by 7 bases, with 18 bases between them. Per the germline V gene, CDR1 is MGHRA and CDR2 is YSYEKL. The CDR3 region is CASSQTLIRGPQPQHF. The CDR3 region has the DNA TGCGCCAGCAGCCAAACTCTGATCAGGGGCCCCCAGCCCCAGCATTTT.

The chain links TRBV28 to TRBJ1-1, with 9 nucleotides matching TRBD1. Germline trimming cut 6 bases from V and 4 bases from J; bases unmatched to any gene: 9. The CDR3 contains 15 residues. CDR1 is MDHEN and CDR2 is SYDVKM in the germline V gene. CDR3 residues: CASSSSRDRATEAFF. CDR3 sequence (DNA): TGTGCCAGCAGCTCCTCCCGGGACAGGGCCACTGAAGCTTTCTTT.

The chain links TRBV27 to TRBJ2-1; 8 nucleotides align to TRBD1. The length of the CDR3 is 13 residues. Germline V CDR1 and CDR2: MNHEY, SMNVEV (reference sequence). J gave up 9 bases and V 4 bases, and 5 bases lay outside the gene matches. In DNA, the CDR3 is TGTGCCAGCAGTTCGAACAGGGGGGCTGAGCAGTTCTTC. Translated, it gives CASSSNRGAEQFF.

The chain has TRBV30 and TRBJ1-2; weak D call: TRBD1 (5 bases). The CDR3 has 13 amino acids. V gave up 0 bases and J gave up 8 bases, with 13 bases separating them. CDR1 and CDR2 (germline): GTSNPN, SVGIG (reference sequence). In DNA, the CDR3 is TGTGCCTGGAGTGTTGAAGGGGCGGGCGGCTACACCTTC. Amino acid sequence: CAWSVEGAGGYTF.

The V gene is TRBV6-5, the J gene TRBJ1-2; no reliable D call. Germline V CDR1 and CDR2: MNHEY, SVGAGI. V lost 0 bases, J lost 0 bases, and 11 bases lay in between. This CDR3 region has 16 residues. CDR3 in amino acids: CASSYSGGGANYGYTF. In DNA form, the CDR3 reads TGTGCCAGCAGTTACTCGGGAGGAGGAGCTAACTATGGCTACACCTTC.

The chain recombines TRBV6-5 with TRBJ2-7, with D maybe TRBD1 (6 bases). Trimming left V 6 bases short and J 9 bases short, with 21 bases between. This CDR3 has 14 amino acids. Germline values: CDR1 MNHEY, CDR2 SVGAGI. The CDR3 DNA reads TGTGCCAGCAGCCTGAATAGGGGGAAGGAGATGCAGTACTTC. Translation gives CASSLNRGKEMQYF.

The chain couples TRBV5-1 to TRBJ2-1, with 13 bases aligning to TRBD2. CDR1 and CDR2 (germline): SGHRS, YFSETQ. The CDR3 sequence is 19 residues long. After removal of 1 base from V and 2 bases from J, the junction contained 9 bases not matched to a gene. CDR3 bases: TGCGCCAGCAGCTTGTTTGGACTAGCGGGAGTGGGGCCCTACAATGAGCAGTTCTTC. Translating it yields CASSLFGLAGVGPYNEQFF.

This chain links TRBV6-5 with TRBJ1-2; D is unresolved. The V and J ends lost 0 bases and 2 bases respectively, with 7 bases between them. The CDR3 loop spans 14 amino acids. Germline CDR1 MNHEY, CDR2 SVGAGI. CDR3 nucleotide sequence: TGTGCCAGCAGTTACTCGGGCGGGAACTATGGCTACACCTTC. It codes for CASSYSGGNYGYTF.

CDR3 region: CASSLAQGLDEQFF. In DNA form, the CDR3 reads TGTGCCAGCAGCTTAGCGCAGGGTCTGGATGAGCAGTTCTTC. This rearrangement joins TRBV7-9 to TRBJ2-1, with D possibly matching TRBD1 (5 bases). The germline CDR1 and CDR2 sequences are SEHNR and FQNEAQ (reference sequence). The V gene lost 0 bases and the J gene lost 8 bases, with 11 bases spanning the gap. The CDR3 is 14 residues long.

The J gene is TRBJ1-1, the V gene TRBV7-9; 9 bases are a match to TRBD1. The trim removed 5 bases at V and 6 bases at J, leaving 7 bases unmatched. CDR1 is SEHNR, CDR2 FQNEAQ, per germline (reference sequence). The CDR3 contains 14 residues. The DNA for the CDR3 is TGTGCCAGCAGCCCGTTAGACAGGGGGTCTGAAGCTTTCTTT. It is translated as CASSPLDRGSEAFF.

This rearrangement joins TRBV5-4 to TRBJ1-4; D unclear. The CDR3 runs to 14 residues. CDR1 is SGHNT and CDR2 is YYREEE in the germline V gene (reference sequence). V lost 0 bases, J lost 3 bases, and 6 bases lay in between. CDR3 sequence: CASSLDRSNEKLFF. CDR3 sequence (DNA): TGTGCCAGCAGCTTGGACCGATCTAATGAAAAACTGTTTTTT.

The chain combines TRBV11-3 with TRBJ2-3, with D perhaps matching TRBD2 (5 bases). Germline V gene sequence: CDR1 SGHNT, CDR2 YENEEA. There are 13 residues in the CDR3. V shed 5 bases and J shed 2 bases, with 8 bases lying between them. This CDR3 reads CASSRTSTDTQYF. In nucleotides, the CDR3 is TGTGCCAGCAGCCGGACTTCCACAGATACGCAGTATTTT.

The chain employs TRBV28 and TRBJ1-1, with TRBD1 as a possible D gene (5 bases). Looked up from germline, CDR1 is MDHEN and CDR2 is SYDVKM. The CDR3 extends over 15 amino acids. V lost 5 bases and J 5 bases, leaving 18 bases between the germline ends. CDR3 in DNA: TGTGCCAGCAGTACCCCCGGACGGGAGGGGACTGAAGCTTTCTTT. It yields the protein CASSTPGREGTEAFF. The full variable domain, with the rest looked up from reference TRBV28 and TRBJ1-1, is DVKVTQSSRYLVKRTGEKVFLECVQDMDHENMFWYRQDPGLGLRLIYFSYDVKMKEKGDIPEGYSVSREKKERFSLILESASTNQTSMYLCASSTPGREGTEAFFGQGTRLTVV.

The chain couples TRBV7-2 to TRBJ1-6; D unclear. The CDR3 spans 16 residues. Trimming removed 5 bases at V and 0 bases at J, with 11 bases between. In germline, CDR1 is SGHTA, CDR2 FQGNSA. The CDR3 reads CASSAPFSSYNSPLHF. The CDR3 DNA sequence: TGTGCCAGCAGCGCTCCATTCAGCTCCTATAATTCACCCCTCCACTTT.

V usage is TRBV29-1 and J usage is TRBJ2-7; TRBD1 or TRBD2 may be the D gene (5 bases each). There are 11 residues in the CDR3. Germline CDR1 reads SQVTM; CDR2 reads ANQGSEA. V shed 6 bases and J shed 3 bases, with 9 bases lying between them. DNA of the CDR3: TGCAGCGTGGGGACCTACTACGAGCAGTACTTC. Protein product: CSVGTYYEQYF.

The CDR3 region is CASSEDWRPVAYNEQFF. The CDR3 DNA reads TGTGCCAGCAGTGAAGATTGGCGACCCGTCGCCTACAATGAGCAGTTCTTC. The genes are TRBV2 and TRBJ2-1, with D unresolved. Per the germline V gene, CDR1 is SNHLY and CDR2 is FYNNEI. V dropped 1 base and J dropped 2 bases, with 15 bases sitting between them. The CDR3 is made up of 17 amino acids.

The chain has TRBV10-3 and TRBJ1-1; D is unclear. The CDR3 runs to 13 residues. Germline V CDR1 and CDR2: ENHRY, SYGVKD. V lost 2 bases and J 1 base, leaving 5 bases between the germline ends. CDR3 sequence reads: CAISERENTEAFF. The CDR3 region has the DNA TGTGCCATCAGTGAGCGGGAGAACACTGAAGCTTTCTTT.